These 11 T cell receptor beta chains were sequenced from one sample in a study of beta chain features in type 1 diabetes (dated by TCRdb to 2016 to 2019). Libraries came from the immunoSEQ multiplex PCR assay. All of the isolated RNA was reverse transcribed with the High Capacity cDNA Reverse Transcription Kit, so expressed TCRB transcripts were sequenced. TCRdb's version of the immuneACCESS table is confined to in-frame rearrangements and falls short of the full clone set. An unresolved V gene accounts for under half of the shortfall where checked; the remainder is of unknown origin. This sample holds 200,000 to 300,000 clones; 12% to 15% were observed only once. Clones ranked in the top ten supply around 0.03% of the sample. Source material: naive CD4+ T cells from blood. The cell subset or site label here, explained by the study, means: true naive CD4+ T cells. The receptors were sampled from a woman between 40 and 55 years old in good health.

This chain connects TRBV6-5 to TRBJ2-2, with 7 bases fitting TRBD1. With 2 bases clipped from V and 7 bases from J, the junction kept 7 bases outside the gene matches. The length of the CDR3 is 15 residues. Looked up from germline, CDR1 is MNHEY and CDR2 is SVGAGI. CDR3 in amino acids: CASSYGGAGGGELFF. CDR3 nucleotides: TGTGCCAGCAGTTACGGAGGAGCAGGGGGCGGGGAGCTGTTTTTT.

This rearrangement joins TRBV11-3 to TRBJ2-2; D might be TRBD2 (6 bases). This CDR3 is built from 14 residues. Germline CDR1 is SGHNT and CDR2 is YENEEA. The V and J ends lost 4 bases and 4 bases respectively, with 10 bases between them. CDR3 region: CASSWRGGTGELFF. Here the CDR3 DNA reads TGTGCCAGCAGCTGGAGGGGCGGCACCGGGGAGCTGTTTTTT.

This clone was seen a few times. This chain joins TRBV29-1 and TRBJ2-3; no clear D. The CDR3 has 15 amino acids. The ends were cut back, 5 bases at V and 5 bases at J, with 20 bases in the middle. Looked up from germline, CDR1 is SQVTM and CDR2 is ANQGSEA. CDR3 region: CSVNPSLLFGDTQYF. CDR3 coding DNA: TGCAGCGTTAACCCCAGTTTGTTATTTGGAGATACGCAGTATTTT.

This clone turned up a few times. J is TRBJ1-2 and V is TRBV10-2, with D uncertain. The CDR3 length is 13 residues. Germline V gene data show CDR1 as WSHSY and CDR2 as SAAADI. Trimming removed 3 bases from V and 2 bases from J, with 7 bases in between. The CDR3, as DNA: TGCGCCAGCAGTGAACGCAGGAACTATGGCTACACCTTC. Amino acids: CASSERRNYGYTF.

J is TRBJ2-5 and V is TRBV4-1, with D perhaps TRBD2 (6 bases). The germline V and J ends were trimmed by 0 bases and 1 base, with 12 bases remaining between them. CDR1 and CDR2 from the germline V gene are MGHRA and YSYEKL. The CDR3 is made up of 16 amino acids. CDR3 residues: CASSQDRLAPQETQYF. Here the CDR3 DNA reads TGCGCCAGCAGCCAAGACCGGCTAGCGCCCCAAGAGACCCAGTACTTC.

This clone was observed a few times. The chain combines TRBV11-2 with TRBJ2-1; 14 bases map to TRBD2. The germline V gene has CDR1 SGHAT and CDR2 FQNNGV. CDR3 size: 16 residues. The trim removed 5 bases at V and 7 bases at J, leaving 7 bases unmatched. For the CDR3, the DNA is TGTGCCAGCAGCACCCGGACTAGCGGGGGGCTGAATGAGCAGTTCTTC. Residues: CASSTRTSGGLNEQFF. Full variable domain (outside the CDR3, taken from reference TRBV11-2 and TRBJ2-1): EAGVAQSPRYKIIEKRQSVAFWCNPISGHATLYWYQQILGQGPKLLIQFQNNGVVDDSQLPKDRFSAERLKGVDSTLKIQPAKLEDSAVYLCASSTRTSGGLNEQFFGPGTRLTVL.

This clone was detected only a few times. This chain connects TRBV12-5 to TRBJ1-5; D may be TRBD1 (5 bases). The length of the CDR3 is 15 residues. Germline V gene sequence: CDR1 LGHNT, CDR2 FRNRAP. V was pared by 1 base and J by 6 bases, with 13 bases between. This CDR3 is CASGLGEGEGQPQHF. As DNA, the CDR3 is TGTGCTAGTGGTTTGGGCGAAGGGGAGGGTCAGCCCCAGCATTTT.

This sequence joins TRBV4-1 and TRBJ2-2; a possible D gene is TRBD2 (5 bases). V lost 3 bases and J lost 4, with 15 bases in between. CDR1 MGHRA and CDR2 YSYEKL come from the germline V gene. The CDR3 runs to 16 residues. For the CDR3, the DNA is TGCGCCAGCAGCCAGTGGGTTAGTCGGGGCACCGGGGAGCTGTTTTTT. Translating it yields CASSQWVSRGTGELFF.

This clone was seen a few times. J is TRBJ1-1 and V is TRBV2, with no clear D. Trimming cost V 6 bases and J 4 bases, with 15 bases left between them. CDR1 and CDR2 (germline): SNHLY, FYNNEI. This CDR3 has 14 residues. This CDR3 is CASRRGMSATEAFF. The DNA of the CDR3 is TGTGCCAGCAGGAGAGGGATGTCAGCCACTGAAGCTTTCTTT.

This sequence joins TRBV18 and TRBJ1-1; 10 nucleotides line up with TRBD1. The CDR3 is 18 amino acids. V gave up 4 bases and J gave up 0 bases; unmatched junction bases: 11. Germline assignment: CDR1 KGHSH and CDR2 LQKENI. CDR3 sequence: CASSLLGQGDLMNTEAFF. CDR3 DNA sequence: TGTGCCAGCTCACTCCTCGGACAGGGGGACCTCATGAACACTGAAGCTTTCTTT.

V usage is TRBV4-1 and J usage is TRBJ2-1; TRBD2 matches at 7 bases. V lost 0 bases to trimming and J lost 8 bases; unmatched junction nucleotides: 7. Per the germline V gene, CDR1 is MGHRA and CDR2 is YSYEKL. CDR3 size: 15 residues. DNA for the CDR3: TGCGCCAGCAGCCAAGATGGGACGGGGAGGGATGAGCAGTTCTTC. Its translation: CASSQDGTGRDEQFF.